The rows below give T cell receptor beta chains drawn from one sample of a study of vaccination and CD4 T cells after COVID-19. Their antigens are not known. TCRdb analysed the PCR reads with MiXCR anew, one entry per CDR3 protein. The table records roughly 7,300 distinct CDR3 sequences, 66% of them present only once. Sequencing was carried out using CD4+ T cells from blood, cultured in vitro. The source of these receptors is a human donor who had recovered from COVID-19. CDR3s include the opening cysteine and the closing phenylalanine or tryptophan. A D gene is named only where the DNA matches it firmly. A clone size is listed for some rows: how often the clone was seen (once, few, many), or a class if it is expanded.

V: TRBV7-3
J: TRBJ2-1
D: .
size: .
CDR3: CASSPLVTAYNEQFF
DNA: TGTGCCAGCAGCCCCTTGGTTACCGCATACAATGAGCAGTTCTTC

V: TRBV20-1
J: TRBJ1-2
D: .
size: few
CDR3: CSASTGTGYGYTF
DNA: TGCAGTGCTAGTACCGGTACGGGCTATGGCTACACCTTC

V: TRBV20-1
J: TRBJ2-3
D: .
size: .
CDR3: CSTCLVDTQYF
DNA: TGCAGTACATGCCTTGTGGATACGCAGTATTTT

V: TRBV2
J: TRBJ2-2
D: .
size: .
CDR3: CASSSRENTGELFF
DNA: TGTGCCAGCAGTAGCAGGGAGAACACCGGGGAGCTGTTTTTT

V: TRBV2
J: TRBJ1-2
D: .
size: .
CDR3: CASSENTEYGYTF
DNA: TGTGCCAGCAGTGAAAACACTGAGTATGGCTACACCTTC

V: TRBV7-2
J: TRBJ1-2
D: .
size: once
CDR3: CASSLTANYGYTF
DNA: TGTGCCAGCAGCTTAACAGCTAACTATGGCTACACCTTC

V: TRBV6-1
J: TRBJ1-5
D: TRBD1
size: .
CDR3: CASSRGTGYSNQPQHF
DNA: TGTGCCAGCAGCCGCGGGACAGGTTATAGCAATCAGCCCCAGCATTTT

V: TRBV19
J: TRBJ1-5
D: TRBD1
size: few
CDR3: CASSVGQVLNQPQHF
DNA: TGTGCCAGTAGTGTGGGACAGGTTCTCAATCAGCCCCAGCATTTT

V: TRBV20-1
J: TRBJ1-2
D: .
size: few
CDR3: CSATTYYGYTF
DNA: TGCAGTGCTACTACATACTATGGCTACACCTTC

V: TRBV20-1
J: TRBJ2-1
D: TRBD2
size: .
CDR3: CSANPGGAYNEQFF
DNA: TGCAGTGCTAACCCCGGGGGGGCCTACAATGAGCAGTTCTTC

V: TRBV6-1
J: TRBJ1-2
D: TRBD1
size: few
CDR3: CASRRDSNYGYTF
DNA: TGTGCCAGCAGAAGGGACAGCAACTATGGCTACACCTTC

V: TRBV5-1
J: TRBJ1-2
D: .
size: .
CDR3: CASSPDGEGYTF
DNA: TGCGCCAGCAGCCCGGATGGGGAGGGCTACACCTTC

V: TRBV5-1
J: TRBJ2-5
D: .
size: .
CDR3: CASSSQGIQETQYF
DNA: TGCGCCAGCAGCTCCCAGGGGATTCAAGAGACCCAGTACTTC

V: TRBV6-5
J: TRBJ1-3
D: .
size: hyperexpanded
CDR3: CASSYGQADSGNTIYF
DNA: TGTGCCAGCAGTTACGGGCAGGCCGACTCTGGAAACACCATATATTTT

V: TRBV6-1
J: TRBJ1-2
D: TRBD1
size: once
CDR3: CASSLPGTGVYGYTF
DNA: TGTGCCAGCAGTCTTCCCGGGACAGGGGTATATGGCTACACCTTC

V: TRBV10-3
J: TRBJ1-6
D: .
size: once
CDR3: CAISVKGSNNSPLHF
DNA: TGTGCCATCAGTGTCAAGGGGTCAAATAATTCACCCCTCCACTTT

V: TRBV7-9
J: TRBJ2-3
D: .
size: .
CDR3: CASSLVSPWEDTQYF
DNA: TGTGCCAGCAGCTTAGTGAGCCCGTGGGAGGATACGCAGTATTTT

V: TRBV5-4
J: TRBJ2-4
D: .
size: .
CDR3: CASSLVPSRVDIQYF
DNA: TGTGCCAGCAGCTTGGTTCCGAGCAGGGTAGACATTCAGTACTTC

V: TRBV11-3
J: TRBJ1-1
D: .
size: .
CDR3: CASSLVGDLTEAFF
DNA: TGTGCCAGCAGCTTAGTAGGGGATTTGACTGAAGCTTTCTTT

V: TRBV7-3
J: TRBJ2-1
D: TRBD2
size: .
CDR3: CASSLNRLRGNEQFF
DNA: TGTGCCAGCAGCTTAAACAGGTTGCGGGGGAATGAGCAGTTCTTC

V: TRBV6-1
J: TRBJ1-5
D: .
size: .
CDR3: CASSEAGGLSHQHF
DNA: TGTGCCAGCAGTGAAGCGGGGGGACTTTCCCACCAGCATTTT

V: TRBV12-3/TRBV12-4
J: TRBJ1-2
D: .
size: .
CDR3: CASSLRRVEGGYTF
DNA: TGTGCCAGCAGTTTAAGGAGGGTTGAGGGTGGCTACACCTTC

V: TRBV5-1
J: TRBJ2-7
D: .
size: medium-sized
CDR3: CASSETGLRSYEQYF
DNA: TGCGCCAGCAGCGAAACCGGGTTGCGCTCCTACGAGCAGTACTTC

V: TRBV20-1
J: TRBJ2-5
D: TRBD2
size: .
CDR3: CSAKSGVEETQYF
DNA: TGCAGTGCAAAAAGCGGGGTGGAAGAGACCCAGTACTTC

V: TRBV6-1
J: TRBJ1-4
D: .
size: .
CDR3: CAGSHSSELFF
DNA: TGTGCCGGCAGTCATTCCAGCGAACTGTTTTTT

V: TRBV7-6
J: TRBJ1-6
D: .
size: few
CDR3: CASSATVFNSPLHF
DNA: TGTGCCAGCAGCGCGACAGTTTTTAATTCACCCCTCCACTTT

V: TRBV2
J: TRBJ2-5
D: .
size: .
CDR3: CASSTTTFAGYGETQYF
DNA: TGTGCCAGCAGCACCACCACTTTCGCGGGGTATGGAGAGACCCAGTACTTC

V: TRBV6-1
J: TRBJ1-2
D: TRBD1
size: few
CDR3: CAIQRRGRGTYGYTF
DNA: TGTGCCATACAGCGTAGGGGGCGCGGTACCTATGGCTACACCTTC

V: TRBV6-1
J: TRBJ2-4
D: TRBD1
size: few
CDR3: CASRTQGTAKNIQYF
DNA: TGTGCCAGCAGAACACAGGGGACCGCCAAAAACATTCAGTACTTC

V: TRBV6-1
J: TRBJ1-2
D: .
size: few
CDR3: CASSASDSVNYGYTF
DNA: TGTGCCAGCAGTGCTTCTGACAGTGTCAACTATGGCTACACCTTC

V: TRBV6-1
J: TRBJ1-3
D: .
size: .
CDR3: CASSEFFRDTEGNTIYF
DNA: TGTGCCAGCAGTGAATTCTTCCGAGACACCGAAGGGAACACCATATATTTT

V: TRBV27
J: TRBJ1-6
D: TRBD1
size: .
CDR3: CASSLSSSGGDSPLHF
DNA: TGTGCCAGCAGTTTATCGAGTTCAGGGGGCGATTCACCCCTCCACTTT

V: TRBV20-1
J: TRBJ2-7
D: TRBD2
size: few
CDR3: CSASGLAASGSREQYF
DNA: TGCAGTGCTAGTGGTTTAGCGGCTAGCGGGAGTCGGGAGCAGTACTTC

V: TRBV6-1
J: TRBJ1-5
D: .
size: .
CDR3: CASRSIRERDQPQHF
DNA: TGTGCCAGCCGATCGATCCGGGAAAGAGATCAGCCCCAGCATTTT

V: TRBV2
J: TRBJ1-1
D: .
size: .
CDR3: CASSGERNTEAFF
DNA: TGTGCCAGCAGTGGGGAGCGGAACACTGAAGCTTTCTTT

V: TRBV20-1
J: TRBJ1-1
D: .
size: few
CDR3: CSARAQGMNTEAFF
DNA: TGCAGTGCTAGAGCGCAGGGTATGAACACTGAAGCTTTCTTT

V: TRBV6-1
J: TRBJ1-1
D: .
size: .
CDR3: CASRGPGGTEAFF
DNA: TGTGCCAGCAGGGGACCCGGGGGGACTGAAGCTTTCTTT

V: TRBV20-1
J: TRBJ2-1
D: TRBD2
size: .
CDR3: CSARTSGRGGNEQFF
DNA: TGCAGTGCTAGGACTAGCGGGAGGGGTGGTAATGAGCAGTTCTTC

V: TRBV20-1
J: TRBJ1-2
D: .
size: .
CDR3: CSARRDGIYGYTF
DNA: TGCAGTGCTAGACGGGACGGGATCTATGGCTACACCTTC

V: TRBV7-9
J: TRBJ2-7
D: TRBD1
size: .
CDR3: CASSARDREAYEQYF
DNA: TGTGCCAGCAGCGCCCGGGACAGGGAAGCCTACGAGCAGTACTTC

V: TRBV6-5
J: TRBJ1-2
D: TRBD1
size: .
CDR3: CASSYDRGGFGYTF
DNA: TGTGCCAGCAGTTACGACAGGGGGGGGTTTGGCTACACCTTC

V: TRBV24-1
J: TRBJ2-3
D: TRBD2
size: few
CDR3: CATSDFGREGLYTQYF
DNA: TGTGCCACCAGTGATTTTGGGCGGGAGGGCCTATATACGCAGTATTTT

V: TRBV7-9
J: TRBJ2-7
D: .
size: .
CDR3: CASSLVWGRPIF
DNA: TGTGCCAGCAGCTTAGTGTGGGGGCGCCCGATCTTC

V: TRBV27
J: TRBJ2-7
D: .
size: .
CDR3: CASSSRLDYEQYF
DNA: TGTGCCAGCAGTTCAAGACTAGACTACGAGCAGTACTTC